These 5 T cell receptor beta chains were sequenced from one sample in a study of shared clonotypes between healthy human individuals. CD45RO negativity and positive selection for CCR7 defined naive CD8 cells, a population that excluded terminally differentiated effector memory CD45RA+ cells. Clones were read by immunoSEQ multiplex PCR, and TCRdb kept only the in-frame ones, dropping some. The sample yields about 2.1 million clones, more than 85% seen once. The sample was naive CD8+ T cells from PBMCs. Receptors originate from a man aged 18 to 29 in good health. Some clones in this sample may be carry-over from other donors' samples.

The V call is TRBV4-3, the J call TRBJ2-5, with 7 bases aligning to TRBD2. The germline gives CDR1 LGHNA, CDR2 YSLEER. J gave up 5 bases and V 1 base, and 7 bases lay outside the gene matches. The CDR3 extends over 15 amino acids. CDR3 amino acids: CASSQGGGFGETQYF. CDR3 coding DNA: TGCGCCAGCAGCCAAGGGGGAGGGTTTGGCGAGACCCAGTACTTC.

The chain couples TRBV7-9 to TRBJ1-4; D gene ambiguous. V dropped 2 bases and J dropped 0 bases, with 10 bases sitting between them. The CDR3 length is 16 residues. Germline CDR1 SEHNR, CDR2 FQNEAQ (reference sequence). Written as DNA, the CDR3 is TGTGCCAGCAGCTTACCCACGATGTCAACTAATGAAAAACTGTTTTTT. Its translation is CASSLPTMSTNEKLFF.

The chain joins TRBV7-9 to TRBJ2-2, with D possibly being TRBD1 or TRBD2 (5 bases each). In germline, CDR1 is SEHNR, CDR2 FQNEAQ (reference sequence). The CDR3 consists of 15 residues. Trimming took off 5 bases at V and 2 bases at J, with 12 bases between the two ends. This CDR3 is CASSPRGPNTGELFF. CDR3 sequence (DNA): TGTGCCAGCAGCCCACGGGGCCCAAACACCGGGGAGCTGTTTTTT.

A remark on this clone: The sample carries other DNA sequences with the same CDR3. The gene calls are TRBV28 and TRBJ2-7, with TRBD1 matching over 7 bases. V trimming: 10 bases; J trimming: 0 bases; junction bases outside the gene matches: 3. This CDR3 is built from 12 residues. Germline V gene sequence: CDR1 MDHEN, CDR2 SYDVKM. CDR3 sequence: CATRQGSYEQYF. In nucleotides, the CDR3 is TGTGCCACACGACAGGGCTCCTACGAGCAGTACTTC. Using reference TRBV28 and TRBJ2-7 for the parts outside the CDR3, the full variable domain is DVKVTQSSRYLVKRTGEKVFLECVQDMDHENMFWYRQDPGLGLRLIYFSYDVKMKEKGDIPEGYSVSREKKERFSLILESASTNQTSMYLCATRQGSYEQYFGPGTRLTVT.

Details on this clone: It is likely a read error, because the conserved phenylalanine at the end of the CDR3 is missing. The V and J genes are TRBV7-9 and TRBJ2-7; D remains ambiguous. This CDR3 is built from 14 residues. V lost 0 bases and J lost 5, with 11 bases in between. Germline V gene data show CDR1 as SEHNR and CDR2 as FQNEAQ (reference sequence). The CDR3 loop is CASSLAVAFHEQYL. CDR3 nucleotide sequence: TGTGCCAGCAGCTTAGCGGTGGCATTCCACGAGCAGTACCTC.